The clone carrying this T cell receptor (beta chain) was counted many times. What it recognizes is unknown. V lost 0 bases, J lost 9 bases, and 9 bases stayed unmatched. The length of the CDR3 is 16 residues. CDR1 KGHSH and CDR2 LQKENI come from the germline V gene. These data are taken from a study of T-cell memory formation after mild COVID-19. Regarding the study as a whole: From day 15 to 85, contracting clones were balanced between CD4 and CD8, whereas later expanders leaned toward CD4+. The authors did not confirm SARS-CoV-2 specificity of second-wave clones peaking day 37. The appearance of some responding clones in pre-infection memory suggested that cross-reactive memory joined.

TCRdb analysed the 5' RACE reads with MiXCR anew, one entry per CDR3 protein. The repertoire includes some 120,000 distinct CDR3 sequences, approximately 5.9% of them detected once, and about 2.2% sits in the top ten. The sample consisted of PBMCs or a T cell subset sorted from them (not recorded which). This TCR derives from an adult woman who had mild COVID-19 (a few samples of this study predate the infection). Cell type and time point are not known. The chain employs TRBV18 and TRBJ2-1, with 9 bases aligning to TRBD1. The CDR3 nucleotides read TGTGCCAGCTCACCACCGTTGGGACAGGGTCGCTCTGAGCAGTTCTTC. Its translation: CASSPPLGQGRSEQFF.